This T cell receptor beta chain was sequenced in a study of a mutant IDH1 vaccine in newly diagnosed glioma (dated by TCRdb to the early 2020s). Study-level background: Of the roughly 30 treated patients, about 62% were male and around 38% were female, and a mean age of approximately 40 years was recorded. Before enrollment, patients had received standard therapy of radiotherapy alone, temozolomide alone, or radiochemotherapy with temozolomide; most received the combination. Peripheral blood was collected at six visits: V03 (baseline), V05, V07, V10, V12 and V13. For exploratory analyses, longitudinal TCRB deep sequencing was carried out in more than 20 treated patients wherever samples were available.

This clone was counted a single time. This clone's antigen is unknown. No much larger clone exists at a distance of one base, and base qualities are not known. The library was made by the immunoSEQ multiplex PCR assay. Rearranged TCR beta chain sequences were amplified using the hsTCRB Kit according to the manufacturer's protocol. TCRB libraries were sequenced on an Illumina MiSeq. In the paper's pipeline: Demultiplexing, trimming and gene mapping were performed with the kit vendor's proprietary platform. The source is immuneACCESS, and TCRdb retained only in-frame sequences with V and J called. Part of the clones is not carried over; for the studies checked, unresolved V genes explain less than half of this, and the remainder is unexplained. D and trimming were read from the DNA, whereas the V and J calls and clone size are those reported in that table. The sample table shows tens of thousands of clones, and over 60% are seen once. The top ten constitute around 1.9% of the sample.

The CDR3 contains 15 residues, cysteine and phenylalanine counted. The entry retains the CDR3 DNA only, 45 bases that are in frame from base 1. From a lookup of the germline V gene, CDR1 and CDR2 are SGHRS and YFSETQ. Trimming at the junction amounts to 4 bases on V and 2 bases on J, and the germline ends lie 14 bases apart. The time point label on this specimen signifies: baseline, week 1 (first vaccination visit). The meaning of the sample's treatment or condition label: pre-vaccination baseline after standard-of-care therapy. Donors had newly diagnosed WHO grade 3 or 4 IDH1-mutant astrocytomas with loss of nuclear ATRX. The samples were drawn from NOA16, a multicentre, single-arm, open-label phase I trial in Germany that tested a mutant IDH1 peptide vaccine in humans for the first time. Blood drawn at visit V03 was used as the baseline sample for immunogenicity testing. Genomic DNA for TCRB sequencing was extracted from EDTA blood using the DNeasy Blood and Tissue Kit.

Overall results and qualifications from the work: Vaccine-induced immune responses across multiple MHC alleles were detected in approximately 93% of patients. Pseudoprogression appeared unrelated to alterations in the top peripheral T cell clonotypes detected by TCRB sequencing. According to the authors, sample limitations meant that analyses of patient blood samples could not be reproduced. Availability determined which PBMC samples were chosen for TCRB deep sequencing.

Here the chain combines TRBV5-1 and TRBJ2-3, with no confidently assigned D gene. This sequence was found in a woman aged 40 to 50 with glioma. Material: PBMCs, obtained from a glioma patient treated with radiotherapy, temozolomide or both. This receptor carries the CDR3 CASSPGQVITDTQYF. DNA sequence: TGCGCCAGCAGCCCTGGCCAGGTGATCACAGATACGCAGTATTTT.